This entry lists 11 T cell receptor beta chains sequenced from one sample in a study of CD8+CD57+ T cells in acquired aplastic anemia. It was patients with CD8+CD57+ cell expansion by flow cytometry who were chosen for sequencing. TCR beta VDJ and CDR3 profiles were obtained from a genomic DNA template. TCRdb processed the reads anew with MiXCR; each CDR3 protein has one entry. In the table there are about 470,000 distinct CDR3 sequences, over 25% of which are singletons. Material: sorted CD4+, CD8+, or CD8+CD57+ T cells (not recorded which) from PBMCs. These receptors came from a human donor with aplastic anemia.

This clonotype was seen ten or more times. The chain combines TRBV19 with TRBJ1-1; a weak D match, TRBD1 (6 bases). The CDR3 totals 13 residues. The germline gives CDR1 LNHDA, CDR2 SQIVND (reference sequence). V gave up 5 bases and J gave up 4 bases, with 11 bases separating them. CDR3 sequence reads: CASSLRQVTEAFF. The DNA for the CDR3 is TGTGCCAGTAGTCTCAGACAGGTCACTGAAGCTTTCTTT.

The chain combines TRBV14 with TRBJ2-1; TRBD2 matches 13 bases. CDR1 and CDR2 (germline): SGHDN, FVKESK. Unmatched junction bases numbered 4, after V lost 1 base and J lost 10 bases. The CDR3 covers 15 residues. The CDR3 DNA follows: TGTGCCAGCAGCCAAGGACTAGCGGGAGGAGGGGAGCAGTTCTTC. As protein: CASSQGLAGGGEQFF.

The chain combines TRBV24-1 with TRBJ2-5; D not resolved. The CDR3 length is 14 residues. V shed 3 bases and J shed 2 bases, with 9 bases lying between them. In germline, CDR1 is KGHDR, CDR2 SFDVKD. CDR3 coding DNA: TGTGCCACCAGTGATGGAAGAAAGCAAGAGACCCAGTACTTC. It codes for CATSDGRKQETQYF.

The chain joins TRBV9 to TRBJ1-1; the D is unclear. The CDR3 has 14 amino acids. CDR1 and CDR2 (germline): SGDLS, YYNGEE. Trimming cost V 4 bases and J 0 bases, with 10 bases left between them. CDR3 loop: CASSRDGVNTEAFF. The CDR3 coding sequence is TGTGCCAGCAGCAGGGATGGCGTGAACACTGAAGCTTTCTTT.

Ten or more counts support this clonotype. The CDR3 region is CASSVPNSGNTIYF. As DNA, the CDR3 is TGTGCCAGCAGTGTACCTAACTCTGGAAACACCATATATTTT. The J gene is TRBJ1-3, the V gene TRBV2; D gene uncertain. The CDR3 length is 14 residues. From germline, CDR1 is SNHLY and CDR2 FYNNEI. The germline V and J ends were trimmed by 4 bases and 0 bases, with 7 bases remaining between them.

The chain uses TRBV19 and TRBJ1-4; D gene uncertain. V lost 3 bases and J lost 6, with 2 bases in between. CDR3 length: 11 amino acids. Per germline, CDR1 LNHDA and CDR2 SQIVND (reference sequence). CDR3 sequence (DNA): TGTGCCAGTAGTATTTATGAAAAACTGTTTTTT. Amino acid sequence: CASSIYEKLFF.

This clonotype was found many times. The V gene is TRBV11-2, the J gene TRBJ2-7; 7 bases align to TRBD1. The V gene's germline CDR1 is SGHAT and CDR2 FQNNGV. V lost 5 bases to trimming and J lost 3 bases; unmatched junction nucleotides: 16. The CDR3 has 17 residues. The DNA of the CDR3 is TGTGCCAGCAGCGGGAAGGGACAGCAACCCAATTTCTACGAGCAGTACTTC. This encodes CASSGKGQQPNFYEQYF.

This clonotype occurred many times. V is TRBV19 and J is TRBJ1-4; 8 bases align to TRBD1. V lost 5 bases and J lost 8; bases outside the gene matches: 7. The CDR3 sequence is 14 residues long. Germline lookup yields CDR1 LNHDA and CDR2 SQIVND (reference sequence). CDR3 coding DNA: TGTGCCAGTAGTCCAGACAGGGGCCGGGAAAAACTGTTTTTT. Translated: CASSPDRGREKLFF.

This clonotype has a count of ten or more. The J gene is TRBJ1-6, the V gene TRBV20-1, with D perhaps matching TRBD1 (6 bases). The V gene lost 2 bases and the J gene lost 10 bases, with 21 bases spanning the gap. The CDR3 sequence is 16 residues long. CDR1 and CDR2 from the germline V gene are DFQATT and SNEGSKA (reference sequence). The CDR3: CSARKTAGMGHSPLHF. The DNA for the CDR3 is TGCAGTGCTAGAAAAACAGCGGGGATGGGACACTCACCCCTCCACTTT.

This clonotype was seen a handful of times. The chain employs TRBV11-2 and TRBJ2-1, with a weak D call TRBD2 (5 bases). Germline V gene data show CDR1 as SGHAT and CDR2 as FQNNGV. Trimming removed 3 bases at V and 5 bases at J, with 14 bases between. The length of the CDR3 is 15 residues. CDR3 sequence (DNA): TGTGCCAGCAGCTTTCCCTTGAGGGCCAACAATGAGCAGTTCTTC. Translation: CASSFPLRANNEQFF.

The chain has TRBV6-1 and TRBJ1-3; TRBD1 agrees at 9 bases. J lost 11 bases, V lost 5 bases, and 7 bases had no gene match. Germline CDR1 reads MNHNS; CDR2 reads SASEGT. The CDR3 contains 13 residues. DNA of the CDR3: TGTGCCAGCAGTCCCGACAGGGGGAGGCCCATATATTTT. It is translated as CASSPDRGRPIYF.